Following are 22 T cell receptor beta chains from one sample sequenced in a study of radiotherapy plus CTLA-4 blockade in lung cancer. Produced via immunoSEQ multiplex PCR; TCRdb's table is partial and in-frame only. This table holds roughly 71,000 clones, 78% found once. This sample comprised peripheral blood, obtained from a patient treated with radiotherapy plus ipilimumab. Source of these receptors: a human donor with non-small cell lung cancer who had a complete response to radiotherapy plus ipilimumab.

V and J are TRBV5-1 and TRBJ2-5; 7 nucleotides agree with TRBD1. The DNA end lines up better with TRBJ2-7; the J call may be wrong. The CDR3 sequence is 14 residues long. CDR1 is SGHRS and CDR2 is YFSETQ in the germline V gene. CDR3: CASSLAGGPYEQYF. The CDR3 DNA is TGCGCCAGCAGCTTGGCAGGGGGTCCCTACGAGCAGTACTTC.

The rearrangement links TRBV18 to TRBJ2-5, with a tentative D call TRBD2 (5 bases). Looked up from germline, CDR1 is KGHSH and CDR2 is LQKENI. CDR3 length equals 13 residues. Trimming took 6 bases from V and 1 from J, leaving 9 bases between them. The CDR3 region is CASSGGLQETQYF. DNA for the CDR3: TGTGCCAGCTCCGGCGGGCTCCAAGAGACCCAGTACTTC.

This clone was recorded only once. V usage is TRBV7-9 and J usage is TRBJ2-1; 11 bases line up with TRBD2. V shed 2 bases, J shed 7 bases, and the junction held 10 bases outside the gene matches. This CDR3 has 17 amino acids. Germline CDR1 reads SEHNR; CDR2 reads FQNEAQ (reference sequence). CDR3 DNA sequence: TGTGCCAGCAGCTTATGGCTAGCGGGAGGACTTCGAAATGAGCAGTTCTTC. Its protein product is CASSLWLAGGLRNEQFF.

The chain is built from TRBV7-2 and TRBJ2-1; D is unresolved. The CDR3 contains 15 residues. Germline CDR1 and CDR2: SGHTA and FQGNSA. Trimming removed 1 base at V and 6 bases at J, with 13 bases between. The chain's CDR3 is CASSLVGFRGNEQFF. Here the CDR3 DNA reads TGTGCCAGCAGCTTAGTGGGGTTTCGAGGCAATGAGCAGTTCTTC.

This clone has only one observation. The rearrangement joins TRBV2 to TRBJ1-2; 8 bases fit TRBD1. The CDR3 covers 14 residues. The ends lost 4 bases at V and 4 bases at J; junction bases unmatched: 5. Germline V gene data show CDR1 as SNHLY and CDR2 as FYNNEI. The CDR3 is CASSARQGRYGYTF. CDR3 nucleotide sequence: TGTGCCAGCAGTGCCCGACAGGGGCGCTATGGCTACACCTTC.

This clone has only a few counts. The chain combines TRBV18 with TRBJ1-4; D might be TRBD1 (6 bases). Germline V gene sequence: CDR1 KGHSH, CDR2 LQKENI. Trimming took 3 bases from V and 6 from J, leaving 14 bases between them. The CDR3 is 15 amino acids. The CDR3 DNA is TGTGCCAGCTCACCGGGACAAGAGAAGGATGAAAAACTGTTTTTT. Translation gives CASSPGQEKDEKLFF.

This chain joins TRBV29-1 and TRBJ1-2, with 7 bases that match TRBD1. Per germline, CDR1 SQVTM and CDR2 ANQGSEA. Germline trimming cut 6 bases from V and 8 bases from J; bases unmatched to any gene: 12. CDR3 length equals 13 residues. The CDR3 loop is CSVLTGEWMGYTF. The CDR3 nucleotides are TGCAGCGTCCTTACAGGGGAGTGGATGGGCTACACCTTC.

As to this clone: Other DNA sequences of this sample code for an identical CDR3. The J gene is TRBJ1-1, the V gene TRBV7-2; no clear D. The germline V gene encodes CDR1 SGHTA and CDR2 FQGNSA. This CDR3 has 11 amino acids. V was trimmed by 3 bases and J by 6 bases, leaving 5 bases between them. The CDR3 is CASSFDSEAFF. CDR3 nucleotides: TGTGCCAGCAGCTTTGACTCTGAAGCTTTCTTT.

This rearrangement joins TRBV18 to TRBJ2-4; the D gene is possibly TRBD2 (7 bases). The CDR3 spans 15 residues. CDR1 is KGHSH, CDR2 LQKENI, per germline. The V gene lost 2 bases and the J gene lost 5 bases, with 13 bases spanning the gap. This CDR3 is CASSPGGGGENIQYF. DNA for the CDR3: TGTGCCAGCTCACCAGGTGGGGGGGGCGAAAACATTCAGTACTTC.

The V call is TRBV11-3, the J call TRBJ2-1, with D hard to call. CDR3 length: 13 amino acids. Germline-derived CDR1 and CDR2 are SGHNT and YENEEA. Trimming stripped 1 base from V and 9 bases from J, with 10 bases between. CDR3 in DNA: TGTGCCAGCAGCTTAGGGGCTAGTCGTGAGCAGTTCTTC. Translating gives CASSLGASREQFF.

The chain links TRBV11-3 to TRBJ2-7; D is perhaps TRBD1 or TRBD2 (7 bases each). V shed 4 bases and J shed 0 bases, with 19 bases lying between them. Germline V gene sequence: CDR1 SGHNT, CDR2 YENEEA. This CDR3 comprises 17 residues. CDR3 sequence (DNA): TGTGCCAGCAGCTCTGAGGGGGCGGGAGAGCTCTCCTACGAGCAGTACGTC. It translates to CASSSEGAGELSYEQYV.

The rearrangement uses TRBV28 and TRBJ1-3; D is unresolved. Per germline, CDR1 MDHEN and CDR2 SYDVKM. Trimming left V 10 bases short and J 1 base short, with 17 bases between. The CDR3 runs to 15 residues. The CDR3 region has the DNA TGTGCCACCCTACTCTCTGGAGGGTCTGGAAACACCATATATTTT. As protein: CATLLSGGSGNTIYF.

The J gene is TRBJ1-2, the V gene TRBV7-9, with D maybe TRBD1 (5 bases). The CDR3 is 14 residues long. From germline, CDR1 is SEHNR and CDR2 FQNEAQ (reference sequence). V was clipped by 5 bases and J by 4 bases, with 14 bases between them. The CDR3 sequence: CASSADTFSYGYTF. The CDR3 bases are TGTGCCAGCAGCGCGGACACGTTCTCCTATGGCTACACCTTC.

This clone counts as medium-sized (0.01 to 0.1%). This specimen includes other DNA sequences encoding the same CDR3. This rearrangement joins TRBV7-9 to TRBJ1-1, with D unclear. The CDR3 covers 14 residues. Germline lookup yields CDR1 SEHNR and CDR2 FQNEAQ (reference sequence). The V end lost 5 bases, the J end lost 0 bases, and 10 bases lay between the germline ends. This CDR3 is CASSREQMNTEAFF. As DNA, the CDR3 is TGTGCCAGCAGCCGAGAACAGATGAACACTGAAGCTTTCTTT.

This clone was seen more than once but under ten times. The V call is TRBV5-1, the J call TRBJ2-3, with 7 bases fitting TRBD2. V gave up 2 bases and J gave up 6 bases; unmatched junction bases: 9. The CDR3 runs 15 residues. CDR1 and CDR2 (germline): SGHRS, YFSETQ. The chain's CDR3 is CASSFEAGSADTQYF. The CDR3 nucleotides are TGCGCCAGCAGCTTTGAAGCGGGGTCGGCGGATACGCAGTATTTT.

This rearrangement joins TRBV21-1 to TRBJ2-5; TRBD1, as called in the table, went unchecked against the DNA. TRBJ2-7 explains the end of the DNA better; the J call may be wrong. TRBV21-1 represents a pseudogene. CDR3 length: 14 amino acids. The chain's CDR3 is CASSKGTGAYEQYF. As DNA, the CDR3 is TGTGCCAGCAGCAAAGGGACAGGGGCCTACGAGCAGTACTTC.

The CDR3 DNA is TGTGCCAGCAGTTTTGCAGGGGTAAATTCACCCCTCCACTTT. This gives the protein CASSFAGVNSPLHF. The chain carries TRBV27 and TRBJ1-6, with D perhaps TRBD1 (6 bases). The germline gives CDR1 MNHEY, CDR2 SMNVEV (reference sequence). Trimming cost V 3 bases and J 7 bases, with 10 bases left between them. The CDR3 length is 14 residues.

This clone was counted a single time. The chain has TRBV18 and TRBJ1-5; 7 bases are shared with TRBD1. After removal of 2 bases from V and 6 bases from J, the junction contained 4 bases not matched to a gene. Germline CDR1 is KGHSH and CDR2 is LQKENI. The CDR3 has 14 residues. In nucleotides, the CDR3 is TGTGCCAGCTCACCAGACAGGGCCTTTCAGCCCCAGCATTTT. Its translation is CASSPDRAFQPQHF.

This chain joins TRBV4-1 and TRBJ1-5, with D unresolved. V lost 0 bases to trimming and J lost 0 bases, with 12 bases between them. The V gene's germline CDR1 is MGHRA and CDR2 YSYEKL. The CDR3 is made up of 17 amino acids. The CDR3 coding sequence is TGCGCCAGCAGCCAAGATCCAGACTCCAATAGCAATCAGCCCCAGCATTTT. Its protein product is CASSQDPDSNSNQPQHF.

The chain recombines TRBV18 with TRBJ1-4; TRBD1 matches at 7 bases. Germline-derived CDR1 and CDR2 are KGHSH and LQKENI. The CDR3 totals 15 residues. V trimming: 5 bases; J trimming: 5 bases; junction bases outside the gene matches: 8. The CDR3, as DNA: TGTGCCAGCTCATCACGACAGGGTCTAAATGAAAAACTGTTTTTT. Encoded protein: CASSSRQGLNEKLFF. Full variable domain (missing parts from reference TRBV18 and TRBJ1-4): NAGVMQNPRHLVRRRGQEARLRCSPMKGHSHVYWYRQLPEEGLKFMVYLQKENIIDESGMPKERFSAEFPKEGPSILRIQQVVRGDSAAYFCASSSRQGLNEKLFFGSGTQLSVL.

This clone was detected only once. V is TRBV11-3 and J is TRBJ1-3, with a weak D call TRBD1 (5 bases). The germline V gene has CDR1 SGHNT and CDR2 YENEEA. The CDR3 covers 16 residues. V lost 2 bases and J 3 bases, leaving 14 bases between the germline ends. The DNA of the CDR3 is TGTGCCAGCAGCTTAATGGGACCGAGAAATGGAAACACCATATATTTT. This encodes CASSLMGPRNGNTIYF.

This clone showed up just once. The V and J genes are TRBV5-6 and TRBJ2-2; 9 bases are a match to TRBD2. V lost 1 base to trimming and J lost 2 bases; unmatched junction nucleotides: 3. CDR3 length: 16 amino acids. The germline V gene has CDR1 SGHDT and CDR2 YYEEEE. CDR3 sequence: CASSLYSGSNTGELFF. The CDR3 DNA reads TGTGCCAGCAGCTTGTATAGCGGGAGCAACACCGGGGAGCTGTTTTTT.